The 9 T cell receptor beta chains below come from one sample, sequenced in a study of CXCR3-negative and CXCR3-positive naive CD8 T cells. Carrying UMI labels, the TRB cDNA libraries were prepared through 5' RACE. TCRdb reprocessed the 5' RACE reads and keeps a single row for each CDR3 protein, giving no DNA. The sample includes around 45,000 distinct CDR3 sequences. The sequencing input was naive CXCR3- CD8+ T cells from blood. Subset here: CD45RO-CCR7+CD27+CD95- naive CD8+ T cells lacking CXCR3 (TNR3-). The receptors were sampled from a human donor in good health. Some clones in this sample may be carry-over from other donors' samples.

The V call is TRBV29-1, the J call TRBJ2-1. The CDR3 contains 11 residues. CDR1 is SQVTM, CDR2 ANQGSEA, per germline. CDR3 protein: CSVVRHNEQFF.

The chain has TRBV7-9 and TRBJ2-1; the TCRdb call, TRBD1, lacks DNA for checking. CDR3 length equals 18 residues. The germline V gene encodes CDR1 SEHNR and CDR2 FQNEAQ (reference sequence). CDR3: CASSSQLLDNSFGYEQYF.

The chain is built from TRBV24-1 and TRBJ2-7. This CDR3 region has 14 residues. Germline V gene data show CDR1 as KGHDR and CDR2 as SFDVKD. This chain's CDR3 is CATSDLRVAEEQYF.

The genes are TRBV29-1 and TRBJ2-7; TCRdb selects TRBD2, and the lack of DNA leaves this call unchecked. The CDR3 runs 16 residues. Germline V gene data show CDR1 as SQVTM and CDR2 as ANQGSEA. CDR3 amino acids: CSVVSPGTSGFYEQYF.

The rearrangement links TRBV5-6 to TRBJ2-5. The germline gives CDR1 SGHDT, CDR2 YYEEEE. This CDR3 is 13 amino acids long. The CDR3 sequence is CASSFHQGETQYF.

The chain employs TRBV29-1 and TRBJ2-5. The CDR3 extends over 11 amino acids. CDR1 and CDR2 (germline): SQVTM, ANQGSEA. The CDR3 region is CSVRSQETQYF.

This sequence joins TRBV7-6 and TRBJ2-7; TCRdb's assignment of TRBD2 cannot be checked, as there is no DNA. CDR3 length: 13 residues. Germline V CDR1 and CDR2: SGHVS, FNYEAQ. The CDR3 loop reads CASSRSPPYEQYF.

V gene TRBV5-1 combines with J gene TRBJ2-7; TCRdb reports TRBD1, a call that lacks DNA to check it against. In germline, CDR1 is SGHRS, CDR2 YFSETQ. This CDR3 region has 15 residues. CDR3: CASSTGTGGGYEQYF.

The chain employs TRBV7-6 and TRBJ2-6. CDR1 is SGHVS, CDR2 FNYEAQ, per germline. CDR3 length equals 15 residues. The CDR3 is CASSSSGAGANVLTF.